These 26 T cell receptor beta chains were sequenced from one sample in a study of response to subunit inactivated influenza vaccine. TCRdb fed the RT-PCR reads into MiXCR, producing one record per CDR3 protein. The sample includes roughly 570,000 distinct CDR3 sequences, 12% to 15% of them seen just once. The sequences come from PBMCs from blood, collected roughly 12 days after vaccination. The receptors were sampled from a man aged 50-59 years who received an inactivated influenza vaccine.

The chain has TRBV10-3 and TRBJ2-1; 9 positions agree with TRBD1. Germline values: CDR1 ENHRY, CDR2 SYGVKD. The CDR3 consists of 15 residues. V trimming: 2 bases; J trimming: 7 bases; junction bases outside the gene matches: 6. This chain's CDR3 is CAISEEGQGWNEQFF. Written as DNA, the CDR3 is TGTGCCATCAGTGAGGAGGGACAGGGTTGGAATGAGCAGTTCTTC.

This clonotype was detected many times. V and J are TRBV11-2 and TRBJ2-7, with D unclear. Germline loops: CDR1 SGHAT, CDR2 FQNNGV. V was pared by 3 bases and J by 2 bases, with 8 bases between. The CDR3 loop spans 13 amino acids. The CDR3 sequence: CASSFGGTYEQYF. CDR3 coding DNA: TGTGCCAGCAGCTTTGGCGGAACCTACGAGCAGTACTTC.

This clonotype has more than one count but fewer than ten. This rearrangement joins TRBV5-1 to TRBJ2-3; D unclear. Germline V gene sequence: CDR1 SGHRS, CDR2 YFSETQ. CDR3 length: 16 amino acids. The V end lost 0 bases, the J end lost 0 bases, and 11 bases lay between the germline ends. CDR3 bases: TGCGCCAGCAGCTTGGCCATGGGCTGGAGCACAGATACGCAGTATTTT. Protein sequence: CASSLAMGWSTDTQYF.

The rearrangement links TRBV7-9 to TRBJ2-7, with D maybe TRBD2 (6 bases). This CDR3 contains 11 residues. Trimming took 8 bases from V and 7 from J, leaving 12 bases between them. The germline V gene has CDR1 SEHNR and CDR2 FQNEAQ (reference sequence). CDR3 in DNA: TGTGCCAGCGGGCAACGGGAGGAGCAGTACTTC. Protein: CASGQREEQYF.

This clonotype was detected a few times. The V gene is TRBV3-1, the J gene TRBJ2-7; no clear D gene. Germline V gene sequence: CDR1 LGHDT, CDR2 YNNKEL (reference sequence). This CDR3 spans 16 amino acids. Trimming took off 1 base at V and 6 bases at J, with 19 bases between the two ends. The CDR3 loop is CASSQGVRATPGEQYF. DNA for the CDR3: TGTGCCAGCAGCCAAGGGGTACGAGCAACTCCAGGCGAGCAGTACTTC.

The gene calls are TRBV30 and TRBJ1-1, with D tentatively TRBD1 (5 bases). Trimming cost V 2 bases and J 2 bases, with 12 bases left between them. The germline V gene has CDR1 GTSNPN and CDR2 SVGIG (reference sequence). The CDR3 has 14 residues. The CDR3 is CAWSTGHQNTEAFF. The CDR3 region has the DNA TGTGCCTGGAGTACAGGACACCAAAACACTGAAGCTTTCTTT.

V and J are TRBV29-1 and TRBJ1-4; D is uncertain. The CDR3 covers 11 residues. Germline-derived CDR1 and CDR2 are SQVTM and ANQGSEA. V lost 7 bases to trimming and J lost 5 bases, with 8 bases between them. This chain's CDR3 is CSGGRNEKLFF. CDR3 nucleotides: TGCAGCGGCGGACGAAATGAAAAACTGTTTTTT.

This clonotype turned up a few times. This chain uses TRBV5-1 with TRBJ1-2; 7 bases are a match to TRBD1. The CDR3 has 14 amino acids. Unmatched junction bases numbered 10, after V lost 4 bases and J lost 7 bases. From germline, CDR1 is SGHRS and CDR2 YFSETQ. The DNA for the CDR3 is TGCGCCAGCAGCAGCGAAAACAGGGGCGGTGGCTACACCTTC. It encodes CASSSENRGGGYTF.

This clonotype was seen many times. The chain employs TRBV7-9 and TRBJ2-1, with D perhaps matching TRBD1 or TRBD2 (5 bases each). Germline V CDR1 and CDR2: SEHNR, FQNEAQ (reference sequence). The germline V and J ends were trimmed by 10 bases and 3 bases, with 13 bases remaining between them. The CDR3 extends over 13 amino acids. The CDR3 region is CATDGTIYNEQFF. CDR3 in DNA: TGTGCCACCGACGGGACCATCTACAATGAGCAGTTCTTC.

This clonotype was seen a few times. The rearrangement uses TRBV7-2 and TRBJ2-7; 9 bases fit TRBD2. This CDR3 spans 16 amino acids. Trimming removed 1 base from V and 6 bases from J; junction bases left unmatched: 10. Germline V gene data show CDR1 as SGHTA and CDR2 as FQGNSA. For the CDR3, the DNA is TGTGCCAGCAGCTTAGTAGGCGGGAGGGGTGGTAGCGAGCAGTACTTC. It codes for CASSLVGGRGGSEQYF.

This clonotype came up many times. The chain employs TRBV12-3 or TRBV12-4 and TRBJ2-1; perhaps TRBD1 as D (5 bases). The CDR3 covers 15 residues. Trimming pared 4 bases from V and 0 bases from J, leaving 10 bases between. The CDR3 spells CASSSTVSSYNEQFF. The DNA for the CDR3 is TGTGCCAGCAGTTCGACAGTGAGCTCCTACAATGAGCAGTTCTTC.

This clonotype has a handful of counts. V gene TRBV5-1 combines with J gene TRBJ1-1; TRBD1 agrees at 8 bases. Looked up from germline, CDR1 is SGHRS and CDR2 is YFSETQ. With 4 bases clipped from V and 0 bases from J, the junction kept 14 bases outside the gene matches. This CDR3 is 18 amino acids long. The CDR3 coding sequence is TGCGCCAGCAGCCTCACGCTCCAGGGGGCGGGCATGAACACTGAAGCTTTCTTT. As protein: CASSLTLQGAGMNTEAFF.

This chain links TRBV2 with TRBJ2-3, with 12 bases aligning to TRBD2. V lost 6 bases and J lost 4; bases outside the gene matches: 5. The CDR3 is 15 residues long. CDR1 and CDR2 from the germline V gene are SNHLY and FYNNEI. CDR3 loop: CASRNLAGGADTQYF. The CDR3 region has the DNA TGTGCCAGCAGGAATCTAGCGGGGGGGGCAGATACGCAGTATTTT.

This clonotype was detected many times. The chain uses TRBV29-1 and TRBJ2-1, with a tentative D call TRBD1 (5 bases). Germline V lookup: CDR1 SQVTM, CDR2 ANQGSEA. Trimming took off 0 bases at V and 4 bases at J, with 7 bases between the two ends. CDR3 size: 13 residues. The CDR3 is CSVEDDSYNEQFF. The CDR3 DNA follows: TGCAGCGTTGAAGATGACAGTTACAATGAGCAGTTCTTC.

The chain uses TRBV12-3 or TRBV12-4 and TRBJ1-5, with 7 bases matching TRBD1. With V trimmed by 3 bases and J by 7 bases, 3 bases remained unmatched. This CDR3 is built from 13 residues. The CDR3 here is CASSFDRAQPQHF. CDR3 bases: TGTGCCAGCAGTTTCGACAGGGCACAGCCCCAGCATTTT.

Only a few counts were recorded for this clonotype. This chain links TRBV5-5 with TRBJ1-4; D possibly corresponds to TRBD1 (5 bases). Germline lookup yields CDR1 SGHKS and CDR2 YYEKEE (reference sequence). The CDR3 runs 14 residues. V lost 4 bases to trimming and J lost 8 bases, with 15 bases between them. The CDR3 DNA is TGTGCCAGCAGCCACCGGGACGGTGGAGAAAAACTGTTTTTT. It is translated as CASSHRDGGEKLFF.

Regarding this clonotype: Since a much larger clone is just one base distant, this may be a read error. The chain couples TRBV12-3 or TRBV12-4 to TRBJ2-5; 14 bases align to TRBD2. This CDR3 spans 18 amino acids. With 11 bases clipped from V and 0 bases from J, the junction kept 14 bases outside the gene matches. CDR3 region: CAGTTGLAGGKYQETQYF. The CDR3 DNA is TGTGCCGGCACCACAGGACTAGCGGGAGGAAAATACCAAGAGACCCAGTACTTC.

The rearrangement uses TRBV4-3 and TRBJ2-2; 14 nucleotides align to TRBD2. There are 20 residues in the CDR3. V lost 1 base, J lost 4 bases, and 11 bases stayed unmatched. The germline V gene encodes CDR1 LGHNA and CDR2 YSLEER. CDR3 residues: CASSQVLTSGGASGTGELFF. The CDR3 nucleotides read TGCGCCAGCAGCCAAGTTCTGACTAGCGGGGGGGCCTCGGGCACCGGGGAGCTGTTTTTT.

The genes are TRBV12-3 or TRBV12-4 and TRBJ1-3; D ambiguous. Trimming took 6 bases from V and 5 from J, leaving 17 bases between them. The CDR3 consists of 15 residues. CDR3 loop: CASSSLSGLRNTIYF. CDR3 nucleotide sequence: TGTGCCAGCAGCTCCCTATCGGGGTTGAGAAACACCATATATTTT.

CDR3 protein: CASSSTRQGPGEQYF. DNA for the CDR3: TGTGCCAGCAGTTCCACTCGACAGGGACCGGGAGAGCAGTACTTC. The rearrangement joins TRBV6-5 to TRBJ2-7; TRBD1 agrees at 7 bases. Germline loops: CDR1 MNHEY, CDR2 SVGAGI. The CDR3 is made up of 15 amino acids. The V and J ends lost 4 bases and 7 bases, in that order; junction bases with no gene match: 13.

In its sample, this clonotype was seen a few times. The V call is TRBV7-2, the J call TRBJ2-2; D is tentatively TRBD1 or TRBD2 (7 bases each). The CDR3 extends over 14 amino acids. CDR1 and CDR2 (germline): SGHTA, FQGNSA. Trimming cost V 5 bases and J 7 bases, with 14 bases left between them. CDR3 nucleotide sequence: TGTGCCAGCAGCGCTCAGGGGGGGGTCGGGGAGCTGTTTTTT. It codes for CASSAQGGVGELFF.

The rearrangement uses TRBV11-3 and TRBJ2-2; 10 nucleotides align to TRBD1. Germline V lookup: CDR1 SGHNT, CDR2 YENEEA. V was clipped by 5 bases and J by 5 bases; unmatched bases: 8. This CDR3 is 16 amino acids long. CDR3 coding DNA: TGTGCCAGCAGCCCTCACGGGACAGGGGTGACCGGGGAGCTGTTTTTT. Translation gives CASSPHGTGVTGELFF.

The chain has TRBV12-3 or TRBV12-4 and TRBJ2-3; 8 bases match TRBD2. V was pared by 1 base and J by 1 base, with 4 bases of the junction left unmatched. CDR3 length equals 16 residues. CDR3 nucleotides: TGTGCCAGCAGTTTAGGTCACGGGGGGGGCACAGATACGCAGTATTTT. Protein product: CASSLGHGGGTDTQYF.

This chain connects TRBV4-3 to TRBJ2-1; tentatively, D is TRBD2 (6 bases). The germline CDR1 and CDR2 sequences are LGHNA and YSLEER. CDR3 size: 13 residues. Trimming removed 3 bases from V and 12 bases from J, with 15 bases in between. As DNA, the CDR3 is TGCGCCAGCAGCCACAGAGACGGGAGTGGGCAGTTCTTC. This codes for CASSHRDGSGQFF.

The CDR3 here is CASSLYTENTEAFF. Here the CDR3 DNA reads TGTGCCAGCAGTCTCTACACAGAGAACACTGAAGCTTTCTTT. The chain has TRBV28 and TRBJ1-1; D remains unclear. Germline CDR1 reads MDHEN; CDR2 reads SYDVKM. The CDR3 spans 14 residues. The V end was cut by 5 bases, the J end by 1 base, with 11 bases between.

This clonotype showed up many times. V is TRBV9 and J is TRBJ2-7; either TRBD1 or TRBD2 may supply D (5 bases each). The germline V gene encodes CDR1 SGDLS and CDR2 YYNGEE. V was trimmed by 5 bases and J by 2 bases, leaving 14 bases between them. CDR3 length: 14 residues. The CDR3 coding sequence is TGTGCCAGCAGTTTAGGGACGGAGACCTACGAGCAGTACTTC. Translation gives CASSLGTETYEQYF.